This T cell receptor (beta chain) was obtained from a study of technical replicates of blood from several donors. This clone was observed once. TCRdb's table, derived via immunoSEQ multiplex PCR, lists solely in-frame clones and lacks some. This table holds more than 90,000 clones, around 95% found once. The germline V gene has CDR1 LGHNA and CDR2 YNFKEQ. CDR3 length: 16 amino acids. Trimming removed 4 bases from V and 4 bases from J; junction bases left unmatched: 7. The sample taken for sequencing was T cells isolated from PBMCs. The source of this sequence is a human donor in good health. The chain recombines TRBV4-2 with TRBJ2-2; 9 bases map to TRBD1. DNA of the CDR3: TGTGCCAGCAGCCTTAAACAGGGGGCGGGCACCGGGGAGCTGTTTTTT. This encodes CASSLKQGAGTGELFF.